This TCR beta chain came from a study of blood T cells in healthy people across ages (dated by TCRdb to between 2015 and 2016). In terms of the full investigation: In model experiments, template switching captured roughly one uniquely barcoded TCR beta cDNA molecule for every two T cells. The study measured age-related changes in TCR beta repertoire diversity using deep sequencing normalized with unique cDNA molecular identifiers. The donors were split into four age groups: young (average around 15 years), middle-aged (over 35), aged (more than 60) and long-lived (approximately 80). To avoid experimental bias, donors of different ages were spread randomly across the sequencing lanes. Two additional independent replicas of 1 million unique cDNA reads from the same blood draw were analyzed for two donors (one aged 18 to 30 and one aged 80 or older). The full study reports these points: Estimates of total diversity based on one million sequenced T cells were considered lower bounds and underestimates. Conclusive comparison of naive and antigen-experienced compartments was prevented by the profiling of bulk unsorted PBMCs. The percentage of naive T cells measured by flow cytometry correlated strongly with observed TCR beta diversity. The CMV infection status of donors was not known, potentially confounding age-related changes in expanded clonotypes. As age increased, observed TCR beta diversity per million T cells dropped in a roughly linear way, and a significant reduction was already evident by age roughly 40. Compared with the aged group, the long-lived group had more naive CD4+ T cells, fewer expanded clones and increased TCR diversity, suggesting age selection.

This clonotype was picked up a small number of times. Its specific antigen is unknown. Qualities for individual bases were not recorded, and no much larger clone is one base off. Libraries were constructed by 5' RACE. This sample was sequenced with an Illumina HiSeq 2500. The second PCR ran for roughly 7 to 12 cycles and used a J-beta primer mix along with a sample-barcoded 5' primer. A unique molecular identifier was introduced onto each TCR beta cDNA molecule by a template-switch 5' adaptor carrying 12 random nucleotides. Each sample yielded at least 2.5 million CDR3-containing paired-end reads. All of the RNA was converted into first-strand cDNA using the Mint cDNA synthesis kit, with a TRBC-specific oligonucleotide serving as the primer. Following uracil-DNA glycosylase treatment, a first 18-cycle PCR with universal primers M1SS and BC2_uni_R was performed on all cDNA. The original methods were these. For normalization, 1 million high-quality reads, each with a distinct molecular identifier, were randomly selected from each sample. Reads with shared molecular identifiers were discarded instead of being binned into consensus sequences. MiTCR, run with a Q25 quality threshold and the strictest error-elimination algorithm, handled CDR3 identification, clonotype clustering and error correction. A nonparametric unseen species model with Euler transformation was used to estimate a lower bound on total TCR beta diversity. TCRdb reanalyzed the raw reads on its own, using fastp at Q25 for trimming and MiXCR for clone calling, and kept in-frame beta chains. Each entry is one CDR3 protein sequence, shown with its most common DNA and genes. The V and J calls come from TCRdb's annotation, not from the publication. The sample table lists about 810,000 distinct CDR3 sequences, 35% to 40% of them with a count of one. The top ten constitute about an eighth of the sample.

The 39 donors, aged about 6 to 95 years, were systemically healthy Caucasian individuals from Russia. About 10 milliliters of peripheral blood were collected from each donor into EDTA-treated Vacutainer tubes. Ficoll-Paque density-gradient centrifugation was used to isolate PBMCs, with at least 6.5 million per sample. Total RNA, at least 6 micrograms per sample, was extracted from PBMCs with Trizol reagent. The percentages of naive CD45RAhigh/CD27high T cells were determined by flow cytometry on a PBMC aliquot from every donor. CDR1 and CDR2, per the germline V gene (reference sequence), are DFQATT and SNEGSKA. Including the terminal cysteine and phenylalanine, the CDR3 comprises 16 residues. This entry keeps only the CDR3 DNA: 48 bases, framed from base 1. Relative to germline, V is missing 6 bases and J is missing 3 bases, with 13 bases of the junction outside any gene match.

The rearrangement joined TRBV20-1 to TRBJ2-1, with 8 bases in between that match TRBD2. Sequencing input: blood. The receptor was isolated from a man between 18 and 29 years old in good health. The base sequence is TGCAGTGCCCGGGGGGGTACAGGGTTCATCTACAATGAGCAGTTCTTC. This translates into CSARGGTGFIYNEQFF.